One and the same sample provided the 11 T cell receptor beta chains below, sequenced in a study of cytomegalovirus exposure and HLA in healthy donors. The primer mix had 60 Vbeta and 13 Jbeta primers. Some clones are missing from TCRdb's copy, which holds only in-frame ones; the method was immunoSEQ multiplex PCR. Among approximately 150,000 clones, around 68% were seen once, and the ten largest hold 10%. Source material: PBMCs. These receptors originate from a man aged 25-40 years in good health and CMV-seropositive.

The chain recombines TRBV7-3 with TRBJ2-1; 11 nucleotides match TRBD2. With V trimmed by 5 bases and J by 5 bases, 5 bases remained unmatched. The CDR3 length is 15 residues. CDR1 and CDR2 (germline): SGHTA, FQGTGA. The CDR3 protein is CASSRVTSGNNEQFF. The CDR3, as DNA: TGTGCCAGCAGCAGAGTGACTAGCGGGAACAATGAGCAGTTCTTC. The entire variable domain, with the rest obtained from reference TRBV7-3 and TRBJ2-1, is as follows: GAGVSQTPSNKVTEKGKYVELRCDPISGHTALYWYRQSLGQGPEFLIYFQGTGAADDSGLPNDRFFAVRPEGSVSTLKIQRTERGDSAVYLCASSRVTSGNNEQFFGPGTRLTVL.

This clone was picked up a small number of times. This chain uses TRBV5-1 with TRBJ2-2, with 9 positions matching TRBD1. CDR3 length: 15 residues. V lost 4 bases and J lost 3; bases outside the gene matches: 4. Germline V CDR1 and CDR2: SGHRS, YFSETQ. For the CDR3, the DNA is TGCGCCAGCAGCCTAGGACAGGGGTACACCGGGGAGCTGTTTTTT. This sequence encodes CASSLGQGYTGELFF.

This chain joins TRBV18 and TRBJ2-3; tentative D call: TRBD1 (6 bases). V lost 1 base and J lost 4, with 9 bases in between. The CDR3 length is 14 residues. Germline assignment: CDR1 KGHSH and CDR2 LQKENI. The CDR3 coding sequence is TGTGCCAGCTCACCACGCAGGGGACCAGATACGCAGTATTTT. It codes for CASSPRRGPDTQYF.

This chain links TRBV27 with TRBJ1-1; D may be TRBD1 (6 bases). Deletions cut 1 base from V and 3 bases from J, with 9 bases between. The CDR3 runs 14 residues. Per the germline V gene, CDR1 is MNHEY and CDR2 is SMNVEV (reference sequence). In DNA form, the CDR3 reads TGTGCCAGCAGTTTATTGCGACAGGACACTGAAGCTTTCTTT. This sequence encodes CASSLLRQDTEAFF.

A word on this clone: This likely stems from a read error, as it lies one base from a far larger clone. The rearrangement links TRBV7-9 to TRBJ2-7; TRBD2 aligns across 7 bases. J was trimmed by 7 bases and V by 1 base; bases with no gene match: 13. The CDR3 runs 16 residues. CDR1 is SEHNR, CDR2 FQNEAQ, per germline (reference sequence). The DNA of the CDR3 is TGTGCCAGCAGCTTAGAAGTCAGCGGGATAGGACATGAGCAGTACTTC. Translation: CASSLEVSGIGHEQYF. The full variable domain, rest sourced from reference TRBV7-9 and TRBJ2-7, is DTGVSQNPRHKITKRGQNVTFRCDPISEHNRLYWYRQTLGQGPEFLTYFQNEAQLEKSRLLSDRFSAERPKGSFSTLEIQRTEQGDSAMYLCASSLEVSGIGHEQYFGPGTRLTVT.

This clone has a handful of counts. The V and J genes are TRBV6-6 and TRBJ1-2; 8 bases map to TRBD1. The V segment lost 6 bases and the J segment 3 bases; nucleotides outside the gene matches: 6. CDR1 MNHNY and CDR2 SVGAGI come from the germline V gene (reference sequence). The CDR3 is made up of 14 amino acids. The chain's CDR3 is CASRTRGRDYGYTF. The CDR3 DNA is TGTGCCAGCAGAACCAGGGGGCGCGACTATGGCTACACCTTC.

The CDR3 is CASIPIPEYSSGANVLTF. In DNA form, the CDR3 reads TGTGCCAGCATCCCCATCCCCGAGTATTCTTCTGGGGCCAACGTCCTGACTTTC. This chain uses TRBV6-9 with TRBJ2-6; D remains ambiguous. V gave up 7 bases and J gave up 1 base, with 20 bases separating them. Germline V gene lookup returns CDR1 MNHGY and CDR2 SVAAGI. The CDR3 is 18 amino acids.

The DNA for the CDR3 is TGTGCCAGCTCAACCTTATTGACTAGCGGGAGTTCAAAAAGCTCCTACGAGCAGTACTTC. Its protein is CASSTLLTSGSSKSSYEQYF. This chain joins TRBV18 and TRBJ2-7, with 12 bases identical to TRBD2. The trim removed 5 bases at V and 0 bases at J, leaving 17 bases unmatched. The CDR3 loop spans 20 amino acids. CDR1 and CDR2 from the germline V gene are KGHSH and LQKENI.

The chain couples TRBV5-1 to TRBJ2-3; tentatively, D is TRBD1 (6 bases). Trimming removed 5 bases from V and 7 bases from J, with 26 bases in between. From germline, CDR1 is SGHRS and CDR2 YFSETQ. This CDR3 region has 17 residues. The CDR3: CASSAVVPGVQVYTQYF. The CDR3 DNA reads TGCGCCAGCAGTGCGGTGGTACCAGGGGTACAGGTGTATACGCAGTATTTT.

The chain has TRBV27 and TRBJ2-2; tentatively, D is TRBD2 (6 bases). Trimming removed 2 bases from V and 6 bases from J, with 16 bases in between. Germline assignment: CDR1 MNHEY and CDR2 SMNVEV (reference sequence). The CDR3 consists of 16 residues. The CDR3 region has the DNA TGTGCCAGCAGTTTAGCGGAGGGTGAACTTTCCGGGGAGCTGTTTTTT. Amino acid sequence: CASSLAEGELSGELFF.

This clone has only a few counts. The chain combines TRBV6-1 with TRBJ1-6; D uncertain. V lost 7 bases to trimming and J lost 5 bases, with 9 bases between them. The CDR3 has 13 residues. The V gene's germline CDR1 is MNHNS and CDR2 SASEGT. CDR3 amino acids: CASIVANNSPLHF. In DNA form, the CDR3 reads TGTGCCAGCATCGTTGCGAATAATTCACCCCTCCACTTT.